Presented here are 14 T cell receptor beta chains from one specimen sequenced in a study of a mutant IDH1 vaccine in newly diagnosed glioma. The table came from immunoSEQ multiplex PCR; TCRdb's copy has only in-frame clones and leaves some out. The data contain 55,000 to 65,000 clones, about 71% of them seen just once; the ten biggest clones take up roughly 5%. For these receptors, no antigen is known. Time point in this sample: week 47, end of study. In the vaccine, a single dose held 300 ug of the mutant IDH1 20-mer peptide, along with topical imiquimod. The starting material was PBMCs, obtained from a glioma patient whose treatment included an IDH1 peptide vaccine. The receptors here all came from a man aged 50 or older with glioma.

The V and J genes are TRBV6-6 and TRBJ2-7; 11 nucleotides line up with TRBD1. CDR1 is MNHNY and CDR2 is SVGAGI in the germline V gene (reference sequence). J gave up 5 bases and V 4 bases, and 7 bases lay outside the gene matches. CDR3 length: 15 residues. This CDR3 is CASSSPGQGGDEQYF. CDR3 coding DNA: TGTGCCAGCAGTTCGCCGGGACAGGGGGGTGACGAGCAGTACTTC.

This clone showed up just a few times. The chain joins TRBV5-1 to TRBJ2-3; D remains ambiguous. CDR1 is SGHRS, CDR2 YFSETQ, per germline. V was trimmed by 4 bases and J by 6 bases, leaving 12 bases between them. The CDR3 is 13 residues long. Here the CDR3 reads CASSVDGSDTQYF. In nucleotides, the CDR3 is TGCGCCAGCAGCGTGGACGGTTCGGATACGCAGTATTTT.

This chain joins TRBV2 and TRBJ2-5; TRBD2 agrees at 7 bases. CDR1 and CDR2 (germline): SNHLY, FYNNEI. V shed 1 base, J shed 8 bases, and the junction held 16 bases outside the gene matches. The CDR3 sequence is 17 residues long. This CDR3 reads CASSEGVAGLTGETQYF. The CDR3 coding sequence is TGTGCCAGCAGTGAAGGAGTAGCGGGCCTGACGGGAGAAACCCAGTACTTC.

This clone was detected ten times or more. The chain has TRBV2 and TRBJ1-5, with 8 positions matching TRBD1. V was clipped by 0 bases and J by 7 bases; unmatched bases: 2. The CDR3 runs to 14 residues. Per germline, CDR1 SNHLY and CDR2 FYNNEI. The CDR3 protein is CASSEATGGQPQHF. For the CDR3, the DNA is TGTGCCAGCAGTGAAGCCACAGGGGGGCAGCCCCAGCATTTT.

The V gene is TRBV2, the J gene TRBJ2-7; possible D gene TRBD1, 6 bases. The CDR3 totals 12 residues. The germline V gene encodes CDR1 SNHLY and CDR2 FYNNEI. V was shortened by 8 bases and J by 3 bases, with 11 bases between the two germline ends. This CDR3 is CASDMTGYEQYF. The CDR3 DNA is TGTGCCAGCGACATGACAGGCTACGAGCAGTACTTC.

This rearrangement joins TRBV5-1 to TRBJ2-1, with D possibly TRBD1 on 6 matching bases. The CDR3 loop spans 15 amino acids. The germline V gene encodes CDR1 SGHRS and CDR2 YFSETQ. Trimming took 0 bases from V and 7 from J, leaving 14 bases between them. The CDR3 protein is CASSLDTGSGNEQFF. CDR3 in DNA: TGCGCCAGCAGCTTGGACACAGGGTCAGGGAATGAGCAGTTCTTC.

V usage is TRBV29-1 and J usage is TRBJ2-2; D remains unclear. V was shortened by 6 bases and J by 0 bases, with 11 bases between the two germline ends. The CDR3 extends over 14 amino acids. The germline gives CDR1 SQVTM, CDR2 ANQGSEA. Here the CDR3 reads CSVYGMSNTGELFF. DNA for the CDR3: TGCAGCGTCTACGGTATGTCGAACACCGGGGAGCTGTTTTTT.

The chain has TRBV5-1 and TRBJ1-1; D is possibly TRBD1 (6 bases). The V gene lost 2 bases and the J gene lost 0 bases, with 8 bases spanning the gap. The CDR3 totals 14 residues. Germline-derived CDR1 and CDR2 are SGHRS and YFSETQ. CDR3 in DNA: TGCGCCAGCAGCTTCGACAGGATGAACACTGAAGCTTTCTTT. As protein: CASSFDRMNTEAFF. Looking up the rest from reference TRBV5-1 and TRBJ1-1 gives the full variable domain: KAGVTQTPRYLIKTRGQQVTLSCSPISGHRSVSWYQQTPGQGLQFLFEYFSETQRNKGNFPGRFSGRQFSNSRSEMNVSTLELGDSALYLCASSFDRMNTEAFFGQGTRLTVV.

The V call is TRBV11-1, the J call TRBJ2-1; no clear D gene. The ends were cut back, 4 bases at V and 6 bases at J, with 7 bases in the middle. The CDR3 is 12 amino acids. Per the germline V gene, CDR1 is SGHAT and CDR2 is FQDESV (reference sequence). This CDR3 reads CASSSAFNEQFF. Written as DNA, the CDR3 is TGTGCCAGCAGCTCCGCTTTCAATGAGCAGTTCTTC.

V and J are TRBV15 and TRBJ1-4; D is unclear. Trimming stripped 5 bases from V and 8 bases from J, with 9 bases between. The CDR3 runs 12 residues. CDR1 is LNHNV and CDR2 is YYDKDF in the germline V gene (reference sequence). The CDR3 protein is CATSSVGEKLFF. The DNA of the CDR3 is TGTGCCACCAGCTCCGTGGGGGAAAAACTGTTTTTT.

The chain recombines TRBV10-3 with TRBJ1-5; tentative D call: TRBD1 (5 bases). Germline lookup yields CDR1 ENHRY and CDR2 SYGVKD. This CDR3 comprises 13 residues. The V gene lost 0 bases and the J gene lost 7 bases, with 7 bases spanning the gap. The CDR3 DNA reads as TGTGCCATCAGTGAGTCTGGGACGCAGCCCCAGCATTTT. It specifies CAISESGTQPQHF.

This sequence joins TRBV4-2 and TRBJ1-5, with 7 bases lining up with TRBD1. CDR3 length equals 15 residues. Germline CDR1 and CDR2: LGHNA and YNFKEQ. J was trimmed by 7 bases and V by 0 bases; bases with no gene match: 6. CDR3 loop: CASSQDLGGGQPQHF. The CDR3 bases are TGTGCCAGCAGCCAAGATCTAGGGGGCGGGCAGCCCCAGCATTTT.

A few counts support this clone. V is TRBV29-1 and J is TRBJ1-1; no clear D gene. This CDR3 comprises 12 residues. Deletions cut 8 bases from V and 2 bases from J, with 12 bases between. Germline V gene lookup returns CDR1 SQVTM and CDR2 ANQGSEA. CDR3: CSILLQNTEAFF. For the CDR3, the DNA is TGCAGCATTCTGCTACAAAACACTGAAGCTTTCTTT. The entire variable domain, with the rest obtained from reference TRBV29-1 and TRBJ1-1, is as follows: SAVISQKPSRDICQRGTSLTIQCQVDSQVTMMFWYRQQPGQSLTLIATANQGSEATYESGFVIDKFPISRPNLTFSTLTVSNMSPEDSSIYLCSILLQNTEAFFGQGTRLTVV.

The rearrangement links TRBV6-5 to TRBJ1-5; D is perhaps TRBD1 (6 bases). The CDR3 totals 14 residues. Germline lookup yields CDR1 MNHEY and CDR2 SVGAGI. Trimming cost V 2 bases and J 3 bases, with 8 bases left between them. The CDR3 spells CASSYGQNNQPQHF. As DNA, the CDR3 is TGTGCCAGCAGTTACGGACAGAACAATCAGCCCCAGCATTTT.